The rows below give T cell receptor beta chains drawn from one sample of a study of cytomegalovirus exposure and HLA in healthy donors. Measured with immunoSEQ multiplex PCR; TCRdb has only the in-frame clones, and not every one. The sample contains 150,000 to 200,000 clones, about 81% of which appear only once. The specimen was PBMCs. These receptors originate from a man aged 18-30 years in good health and CMV-seronegative. Both conserved end residues are part of each CDR3. Fields, in order: D gene, V gene, J gene, CDR3 protein. The D gene is left open where the match is weak.

TRBD2	TRBV11-2	TRBJ2-7	CASSTQGTSGSEQYF
TRBD2	TRBV10-3	TRBJ2-3	CAIRVSGGPSTDTQYF
TRBD1	TRBV18	TRBJ1-3	CASSETGIRNTIYF
.	TRBV27	TRBJ2-1	CASSLSVQGPYNEQFF
TRBD1	TRBV4-3	TRBJ1-3	CASSLLPTGGPGNTIYF
.	TRBV19	TRBJ2-5	CASSLLAKETQYF
TRBD2	TRBV29-1	TRBJ2-5	CSVEWLAGVIGETQYF
TRBD1	TRBV7-6	TRBJ2-2	CASSRGQGNTGELFF
.	TRBV27	TRBJ2-3	CASSLERSTDTQYF
.	TRBV5-4	TRBJ2-7	CASSLGLASYEQYF
TRBD2	TRBV7-7	TRBJ2-7	CASSPVGLGPHEQYF
TRBD1	TRBV27	TRBJ1-5	CASGQVGGGQPQHF
.	TRBV4-2	TRBJ2-7	CASSPTGGSHEQYF
.	TRBV7-9	TRBJ1-4	CSSSLSGDEKLFF
TRBD1	TRBV7-6	TRBJ2-2	CASSGRGQGGTGELFF
.	TRBV6-6	TRBJ2-7	CATQKGQTYEQYF
TRBD1	TRBV11-2	TRBJ2-7	CASSTDRDYEQYF
TRBD2	TRBV5-4	TRBJ2-5	CASSLDSGVGETQYF
TRBD1	TRBV19	TRBJ2-4	CASSIRTGGRNIQYF
.	TRBV7-9	TRBJ2-1	CASSLSRVRPYNEQFF
.	TRBV2	TRBJ1-2	CASSDLGPKLDGYTF
.	TRBV6-5	TRBJ1-2	CASSPREPNYGYTF
.	TRBV21-1	TRBJ2-1	CASSSLLAGGDEQFF
TRBD2	TRBV9	TRBJ2-1	CASGTSGEWNEQFF
TRBD2	TRBV7-9	TRBJ2-1	CASSWGLAGRYNEQFF
TRBD2	TRBV7-9	TRBJ2-7	CASSLVRPSGTYEQYF
TRBD1	TRBV19	TRBJ1-5	CASSLWNRGHQPQHF
.	TRBV19	TRBJ1-1	CASSIRSQLMNTEAFF
.	TRBV5-4	TRBJ1-4	CASSRGGARGEKLFF
TRBD2	TRBV2	TRBJ2-3	CASRGLAGGPADTQYF
.	TRBV6-9	TRBJ2-1	CASITGLPYNEQFF
TRBD2	TRBV15	TRBJ2-7	CATSRGAGGGYEQYF
.	TRBV10-2	TRBJ2-7	CASSDETVSYEQYF
.	TRBV27	TRBJ2-1	CASSLIGANAEQFF
.	TRBV9	TRBJ1-1	CASSPGDTWVNTEAFF
.	TRBV7-2	TRBJ2-3	CASSLGVRPAGYGAYTQYF
TRBD1	TRBV6-6	TRBJ2-7	CASSYHRGREQYF
.	TRBV28	.	CAGRRQVRYEQYF
TRBD1	TRBV27	TRBJ2-7	CASSGQAGTYEQYF
TRBD1	TRBV7-9	TRBJ2-5	CASTRGNQETQYF
TRBD1	TRBV14	TRBJ2-1	CASSRMGQGRGNEQFF
.	TRBV18	TRBJ2-7	CASSPQSEDEQYF
.	TRBV2	TRBJ1-1	CATNQGRTEAFF
TRBD1	TRBV7-9	TRBJ1-3	CASSDLVTGGASGNTIYF
TRBD1	TRBV5-4	TRBJ2-7	CASSPPGQGYEQYF
TRBD2	TRBV7-9	TRBJ2-3	CASSLGSSGTSGPGTQYF